This is a list of T cell receptor beta chains from one sample in a study of shared clonotypes between healthy human individuals. The method was immunoSEQ multiplex PCR; TCRdb's version includes in-frame clones alone and lacks a portion of them. The sample lists some 500,000 clones, 95% to 96% occurring once. Sequencing was carried out using naive CD4+ T cells sorted from blood. The receptors come from a woman aged 25 to 39 in good health. Each CDR3 is given without its conserved first and last residue. The order of the fields is D gene, V gene, CDR3 length, J gene, CDR3 protein. The D gene is left open where the match is weak.

d_call: NA
v_call: TRBV5-4
cdr3_length: 15
j_call: TRBJ2-4
cdr3_aa: ASSLSPLLVAKNIQY

d_call: NA
v_call: TRBV27
cdr3_length: 12
j_call: TRBJ1-5
cdr3_aa: ASSDKQGPQPQH

d_call: NA
v_call: TRBV4-2
cdr3_length: 12
j_call: TRBJ2-3
cdr3_aa: ASSQGRRADTQY

d_call: NA
v_call: TRBV5-1
cdr3_length: 12
j_call: TRBJ1-1
cdr3_aa: ASSLGLLNTEAF

d_call: TRBD1
v_call: TRBV5-1
cdr3_length: 14
j_call: TRBJ2-3
cdr3_aa: ASSLSRQGGPDTQY

d_call: TRBD1
v_call: TRBV5-4
cdr3_length: 14
j_call: TRBJ2-5
cdr3_aa: ASSLGLGRGQETQY

d_call: NA
v_call: TRBV28
cdr3_length: 11
j_call: TRBJ1-1
cdr3_aa: ASSLRQGTEAF

d_call: NA
v_call: TRBV15
cdr3_length: 12
j_call: TRBJ2-7
cdr3_aa: ATSRGGPSHEQY

d_call: NA
v_call: TRBV7-9
cdr3_length: 12
j_call: TRBJ1-2
cdr3_aa: ASSLAARAGGYT

d_call: NA
v_call: TRBV29-1
cdr3_length: 12
j_call: TRBJ2-2
cdr3_aa: SVHGSANTGELF

d_call: NA
v_call: TRBV27
cdr3_length: 13
j_call: TRBJ2-2
cdr3_aa: ASSQTDWNTGELF

d_call: TRBD1
v_call: TRBV28
cdr3_length: 14
j_call: TRBJ1-2
cdr3_aa: ASSPSDGTGFFGYT

d_call: TRBD1
v_call: TRBV10-3
cdr3_length: 11
j_call: TRBJ1-5
cdr3_aa: AIRADRDQPQH

d_call: NA
v_call: TRBV4-1
cdr3_length: 14
j_call: TRBJ2-7
cdr3_aa: ASSQLPPGGPSLQY

d_call: TRBD1
v_call: TRBV15
cdr3_length: 15
j_call: TRBJ1-4
cdr3_aa: ATSRAQTRGLDEKLF

d_call: NA
v_call: TRBV28
cdr3_length: 11
j_call: TRBJ2-7
cdr3_aa: ASSRLGSYEQY

d_call: NA
v_call: TRBV28
cdr3_length: 12
j_call: TRBJ2-1
cdr3_aa: ASSPGRRNNEQF

d_call: TRBD2
v_call: TRBV4-1
cdr3_length: 16
j_call: TRBJ2-3
cdr3_aa: ASSQGTSPMINTDTQY

d_call: NA
v_call: TRBV7-9
cdr3_length: 13
j_call: TRBJ2-7
cdr3_aa: ASSPPGRSSYEQY

d_call: NA
v_call: TRBV30
cdr3_length: 10
j_call: TRBJ1-1
cdr3_aa: AWSVPPGSTF

d_call: NA
v_call: TRBV25-1
cdr3_length: 12
j_call: TRBJ2-7
cdr3_aa: ASSEPSSSGEQY

d_call: NA
v_call: TRBV28
cdr3_length: 11
j_call: TRBJ1-6
cdr3_aa: ASSFQGRSPLH

d_call: NA
v_call: TRBV11-2
cdr3_length: 14
j_call: TRBJ1-2
cdr3_aa: ASSLRRSGANYGYT

d_call: NA
v_call: TRBV28
cdr3_length: 13
j_call: TRBJ1-1
cdr3_aa: ASSISLGLNTEAF

d_call: NA
v_call: TRBV28
cdr3_length: 12
j_call: TRBJ2-1
cdr3_aa: ASSLYRHHNEQF

d_call: NA
v_call: TRBV18
cdr3_length: 12
j_call: TRBJ2-3
cdr3_aa: ASSTSDSTDTQY

d_call: NA
v_call: TRBV4-2
cdr3_length: 13
j_call: TRBJ2-1
cdr3_aa: ASSQAGERDNEQF

d_call: NA
v_call: TRBV28
cdr3_length: 15
j_call: TRBJ1-1
cdr3_aa: ASSLVGRGRTNTEAF

d_call: TRBD1
v_call: TRBV28
cdr3_length: 12
j_call: TRBJ1-2
cdr3_aa: ASSSRQGWYGYT

d_call: NA
v_call: TRBV20-1
cdr3_length: 9
j_call: TRBJ2-5
cdr3_aa: SAEGPETQY

d_call: NA
v_call: TRBV25-1
cdr3_length: 13
j_call: TRBJ2-5
cdr3_aa: ASSKGVQGKETQY

d_call: NA
v_call: TRBV2
cdr3_length: 16
j_call: TRBJ2-1
cdr3_aa: ASSDRLEYWASYNEQF

d_call: NA
v_call: TRBV6-5
cdr3_length: 12
j_call: TRBJ2-1
cdr3_aa: ASSYSTGYNEQF

d_call: NA
v_call: TRBV7-8
cdr3_length: 15
j_call: TRBJ2-7
cdr3_aa: ASSSPTGGTGPYEQY

d_call: NA
v_call: TRBV4-1
cdr3_length: 15
j_call: TRBJ2-7
cdr3_aa: ASSQLYRGRRSYEQY

d_call: NA
v_call: TRBV19
cdr3_length: 15
j_call: TRBJ1-5
cdr3_aa: ASSQGGGRGANQPQH

d_call: TRBD1
v_call: TRBV30
cdr3_length: 12
j_call: TRBJ2-7
cdr3_aa: AWAPGQGEVEQY

d_call: TRBD1
v_call: TRBV7-2
cdr3_length: 13
j_call: TRBJ2-1
cdr3_aa: ASSQTGSSYNEQF